These 6 T cell receptor beta chains share one sample of origin, sequenced in a study of blood T cell repertoires in COVID-19. Using immunoSEQ multiplex PCR, the repertoire was profiled, and TCRdb retains in-frame clones only, with some absent. In the table there are about 270,000 clones, approximately 91% of which are singletons. The sample consisted of PBMCs or T cells enriched from blood (not recorded which). The receptor set was obtained from a woman aged 35 to 49 with acute COVID-19.

V usage is TRBV3-1 (or the pseudogene TRBV3-2) and J usage is TRBJ2-2; 7 nucleotides match TRBD2. Trimming at V came to 0 bases and at J to 1 base, leaving 5 bases not matched to a gene. CDR3 length: 17 amino acids. Germline CDR1 reads LGHDT; CDR2 reads YNNKEL (reference sequence). In DNA, the CDR3 is TGTGCCAGCAGCCAAGACGGGCTAGCGGTGAACACCGGGGAGCTGTTTTTT. It specifies CASSQDGLAVNTGELFF.

In regard to this clone: This sample includes further DNA sequences coding for the same CDR3. This chain joins TRBV2 and TRBJ1-5, with 9 nucleotides matching TRBD1. Germline lookup yields CDR1 SNHLY and CDR2 FYNNEI. The CDR3 spans 14 residues. V shed 4 bases, J shed 2 bases, and the junction held 0 bases outside the gene matches. CDR3 DNA sequence: TGTGCCAGCAGTGGGACAGGGGGCAATCAGCCCCAGCATTTT. Its translation is CASSGTGGNQPQHF.

The chain recombines TRBV11-3 with TRBJ1-1; TRBD1 matches 8 bases. The CDR3 runs 15 residues. V was clipped by 4 bases and J by 3 bases; unmatched bases: 7. In germline, CDR1 is SGHNT, CDR2 YENEEA. The CDR3 DNA is TGTGCCAGCAGCTCCCGGACAGGGACCGACACTGAAGCTTTCTTT. It encodes CASSSRTGTDTEAFF.

The J gene is TRBJ1-4, the V gene TRBV6-1; 7 bases align to TRBD1. V shed 0 bases, J shed 8 bases, and the junction held 9 bases outside the gene matches. The CDR3 sequence is 16 residues long. Germline V gene data show CDR1 as MNHNS and CDR2 as SASEGT. CDR3 in DNA: TGTGCCAGCAGTGAAGCGCTCTCGAGGGGGCAAGAAAAACTGTTTTTT. It specifies CASSEALSRGQEKLFF.

The CDR3 bases are TGCGCCAGCAGATTGACAGAAATAGAGACCCAGTACTTC. This translates into CASRLTEIETQYF. V is TRBV5-1 and J is TRBJ2-5, with a tentative D call TRBD1 (5 bases). V was cut by 5 bases and J by 4 bases, with 12 bases left in between. The CDR3 runs to 13 residues. Per the germline V gene, CDR1 is SGHRS and CDR2 is YFSETQ.

This sequence joins TRBV6-2 or TRBV6-3 and TRBJ2-7; D is possibly TRBD1 (6 bases). The germline V gene encodes CDR1 MNHEY and CDR2 SVGEGT. The length of the CDR3 is 12 residues. Deletions cut 4 bases from V and 5 bases from J, with 9 bases between. CDR3 residues: CASSLHRDEQYF. CDR3 DNA: TGTGCCAGCAGTTTGCACAGGGACGAGCAGTACTTC.